This is a list of T cell receptor beta chains from one sample in a study of radiotherapy plus CTLA-4 blockade in lung cancer. Generated by immunoSEQ multiplex PCR, the TCRdb table keeps only in-frame clones and is missing some. The sample contains tens of thousands of clones, 75% to 85% of which appear only once. Sequenced material: peripheral blood, taken from a patient treated with radiotherapy plus ipilimumab. All receptors come from a human donor with non-small cell lung cancer that progressed on radiotherapy plus ipilimumab. The CDR3 runs from the conserved cysteine through the conserved F or W. Each record gives: clone size, V gene, J gene, D gene, CDR3 DNA, CDR3 protein. A D gene is named only where the DNA matches it firmly. Clone size is shown for a subset of rows, as once, few, many or a class of expanded clone.

-	TRBV9	TRBJ2-7	-	TGTGCCAGCAGCGTAGCTGGGGGGTTCTACGAGCAGTACTTC	CASSVAGGFYEQYF
-	TRBV7-9	TRBJ1-2	-	TGTGCCAGCAGGGCTAATAAGGACCTCGGGGGCTACACCTTC	CASRANKDLGGYTF
-	TRBV11-2	TRBJ2-7	-	TGTGCCAGCAGCTTAGATCACGAGCAGTACTTC	CASSLDHEQYF
-	TRBV6-1	TRBJ2-7	-	TGTGCCAGCAGTGAATTCAGGACGGGGAAGTACTTC	CASSEFRTGKYF
-	TRBV19	TRBJ2-5	-	TGTGCCAGTAGTATAGTCGCAGGGGTTTGGGAGACCCAGTACTTC	CASSIVAGVWETQYF
once	TRBV11-3	TRBJ1-6	-	TGTGCCAGCAGCCCGATTAAAGTGGGCCCCTCACCCCTCCACTTT	CASSPIKVGPSPLHF
-	TRBV27	TRBJ2-1	TRBD2	TGTGCCAGCAGTCGGCGACTAGCGGAAAACAATGAGCAGTTCTTC	CASSRRLAENNEQFF
-	TRBV2	TRBJ1-3	-	TGTGCCAGCAGGAGTGATCTAGCTGGAAACACCATATATTTT	CASRSDLAGNTIYF
-	TRBV28	TRBJ1-2	-	TGTGCCAGCAGTTTATCTCCGGGGTTCAACTATGGCTACACCTTC	CASSLSPGFNYGYTF
-	TRBV6-5	TRBJ2-5	-	TGTGCCAGCAGTGGCCTAGGGGAGACCCAGTACTTC	CASSGLGETQYF
-	TRBV28	TRBJ1-1	-	TGTGCCAGCAGTTTTTTTGAGGTGCACACTGAAGCTTTCTTT	CASSFFEVHTEAFF
few	TRBV11-2	TRBJ1-2	-	TGTGCCAGCAGCTTAGACAGCTTTAACTATGGCTACACCTTC	CASSLDSFNYGYTF
-	TRBV7-8	TRBJ1-6	-	TGTGCCAGCAGCTTAGATAGGAATTCACCCCTCCACTTT	CASSLDRNSPLHF
-	TRBV27	TRBJ2-5	TRBD2	TGTGCCAGCAGTTTACGGGGACTAGCGGGGGCCCGCCAAGAGACCCAGTACTTC	CASSLRGLAGARQETQYF
-	TRBV15	TRBJ2-1	-	TGTGCCACCAGCAGAGACCAGGAGAAGGGGGTTGACAATTGGCAGTTCTTC	CATSRDQEKGVDNWQFF
once	TRBV5-6	TRBJ2-3	-	TGTGCCAGCAGCCGTGGCCCAGATACGCAGTATTTT	CASSRGPDTQYF
-	TRBV7-9	TRBJ2-7	TRBD1	TGTGCCAGCAGCTGGATAACAGGGGACAGGCACGAGCAGTACTTC	CASSWITGDRHEQYF
-	TRBV5-6	TRBJ2-7	-	TGTGCCAGCAGCGTGGACAGCAGCTCCTACGAGCAGTACTTC	CASSVDSSSYEQYF
-	TRBV4-1	TRBJ1-1	-	TGCGCCAGCAGCCAAGATTCCAGCAGGAACACTGAAGCTTTCTTT	CASSQDSSRNTEAFF
few	TRBV2	TRBJ2-3	TRBD2	TGTGCCAGCAGTAGTACTAGCGGGTCTAGCACAGATACGCAGTATTTT	CASSSTSGSSTDTQYF
-	TRBV27	TRBJ2-3	TRBD2	TGTGCCAGCAGTTCCGGGACTAGGACGCCAAGCACAGATACGCAGTATTTT	CASSSGTRTPSTDTQYF
-	TRBV7-8	TRBJ1-2	-	TGTGCCAGCAGCCCGACAGGAATAGGCTACACCTTC	CASSPTGIGYTF
-	TRBV5-5	TRBJ2-2	-	TGTGCCAGCAGCTGGGAACAGGGGAACACCGGGGAGCTGTTTTTT	CASSWEQGNTGELFF
-	TRBV15	TRBJ1-5	-	TGTGCCACCAGCAGAGGGTATCTAAGGGGGGGCAATCAGCCCCAGCATTTT	CATSRGYLRGGNQPQHF
few	TRBV6-1	TRBJ1-5	-	TGTGCCAGCAGTGGAGTCGGCGGAATCCCGACCGATCAGCCCCAGCATTTT	CASSGVGGIPTDQPQHF
few	TRBV5-1	TRBJ2-2	TRBD2	TGCGCCAGCAGCGCCTCTCTAGCGGGGGTCACCGGGGAGCTGTTTTTT	CASSASLAGVTGELFF
-	TRBV10-3	TRBJ2-5	-	TGTGCCATCAGTGAGTCGGGGGCGGACCAAGAGACCCAGTACTTC	CAISESGADQETQYF
-	TRBV27	TRBJ1-1	TRBD1	TGTGCCAGCAGTTTACTTCCCGGACAGGGCGCCACTGAAGCTTTCTTT	CASSLLPGQGATEAFF
once	TRBV5-1	TRBJ2-5	TRBD2	TGCGCCAGCAGCGATCCTAGCGGGGGGCCCGGAACGGAGACCCAGTACTTC	CASSDPSGGPGTETQYF
few	TRBV19	TRBJ2-7	-	TGTGCCAGTAGTATATCTGGGTACTACGAGCAGTACTTC	CASSISGYYEQYF
-	TRBV6-5	TRBJ2-2	TRBD2	TGTGCCAGCAGTTACCAGACTAGCTCAGGCGGGGAGCTGTTTTTT	CASSYQTSSGGELFF
few	TRBV5-8	TRBJ1-5	-	TGTGCCAGCAGCCTAGGACTCACGGGGGGTCAGCCCCAGCATTTT	CASSLGLTGGQPQHF
-	TRBV5-1	TRBJ2-3	-	TGCGCCAGCAGCGCCTTGATGTCACGGGGGGATACGCAGTATTTT	CASSALMSRGDTQYF
-	TRBV5-4	TRBJ1-1	-	TGTGCCAGCAGCTTGAAAGGGGAGGTGGCTTTCTTT	CASSLKGEVAFF
-	TRBV7-8	TRBJ2-7	TRBD1	TGTGCCAGCAGTCAAAACTCCGGGACAGCCCCCTACGAGCAGTACTTC	CASSQNSGTAPYEQYF
few	TRBV9	TRBJ2-5	-	TGTGCCAGCAGCGTAGACCCATCAAGACAGGGCGGGAGAAACCAAGAGACCCAGTACTTC	CASSVDPSRQGGRNQETQYF
-	TRBV18	TRBJ2-5	-	TGTGCCAGCTCACCACCGAACAGGGCTCAAGAGACCCAGTACTTC	CASSPPNRAQETQYF
-	TRBV19	TRBJ2-7	-	TGTGCCAGTAGTTCCGGACGCTCCTACGAGCAGTACTTC	CASSSGRSYEQYF
-	TRBV9	TRBJ1-4	TRBD1	TGTGCCAGCAGCGCTGAAGGACAGGGGGATGAAAAACTGTTTTTT	CASSAEGQGDEKLFF
-	TRBV4-2	TRBJ2-6	-	TGTGCCAGCAGCCAAGGGGACCCTGGGGCCAACGTCCTGACTTTC	CASSQGDPGANVLTF
-	TRBV27	TRBJ2-2	-	TGTGCCAGCAGTTTATCCCCTTCGAACACCGGGGAGCTGTTTTTT	CASSLSPSNTGELFF
-	TRBV7-2	TRBJ1-4	-	TGTGCCAGCAGCTTTGGCCCGGTGGAAAAACTGTTTTTT	CASSFGPVEKLFF
-	TRBV9	TRBJ2-7	-	TGTGCCAGCAGCGTGGGCCAGGACGAGCAGTACTTC	CASSVGQDEQYF
-	TRBV6-1	TRBJ2-7	TRBD1	TGTGCCAGCAAACCTTGGGGACAGGGGTCCCACGAGCAGTACTTC	CASKPWGQGSHEQYF
-	TRBV7-3	TRBJ2-1	TRBD2	TGTGCCAGCAGCTTAGGGACTAGCGGGATCCCAGGAGCCCACAATGAGCAGTTCTTC	CASSLGTSGIPGAHNEQFF
-	TRBV4-1	TRBJ2-1	-	TGCGCCAGCAGCCATGAAAACCGAGGATTCCACAATGAGCAGTTCTTC	CASSHENRGFHNEQFF
-	TRBV13	TRBJ2-5	TRBD2	TGTGCCAGCAGCCCTACGACCTTAGCGGGAGAAGAGACCCAGTACTTC	CASSPTTLAGEETQYF
-	TRBV6-6	TRBJ1-5	-	TGTGCCAGCAGTTACTCGACCAGGGCGGGCCAGCCCCAGCATTTT	CASSYSTRAGQPQHF
-	TRBV18	TRBJ1-6	TRBD1	TGTGCCAGCTCACCAGTGGACAGGTTAGATTCACCCCTCCACTTT	CASSPVDRLDSPLHF